What follows are 18 T cell receptor beta chains derived from one specimen sequenced in a study of T cell responses to AZD1222 COVID-19 vaccine. The method was immunoSEQ multiplex PCR; TCRdb's version includes in-frame clones alone and lacks a portion of them. The profile shows around 140,000 clones, around nine tenths of them singletons. The sequenced sample was peripheral blood, obtained on day 0 of AZD1222 vaccination. Receptors originate from an adult in good health.

This chain uses TRBV28 with TRBJ2-7, with 8 bases matching TRBD1. V was clipped by 6 bases and J by 2 bases; unmatched bases: 6. The CDR3 consists of 14 residues. The germline CDR1 and CDR2 sequences are MDHEN and SYDVKM. CDR3 sequence (DNA): TGTGCCAGCAGCTACAGGGGGGTCGCCTACGAGCAGTACTTC. Protein product: CASSYRGVAYEQYF.

This chain joins TRBV7-9 and TRBJ2-7; 7 bases agree with TRBD1. Germline-derived CDR1 and CDR2 are SEHNR and FQNEAQ (reference sequence). The CDR3 spans 15 residues. Losses at the gene ends were 5 bases for V and 1 base for J; bases not matched to a gene: 8. This chain's CDR3 is CASSQRDRVSYEQYF. DNA of the CDR3: TGTGCCAGCAGCCAAAGGGACAGAGTATCCTACGAGCAGTACTTC.

CDR3 protein: CASSLRAGTYQETQYF. CDR3 nucleotides: TGTGCCAGCAGCTTAAGGGCAGGGACATACCAAGAGACCCAGTACTTC. The genes are TRBV7-9 and TRBJ2-5; D might be TRBD1 (6 bases). Germline-derived CDR1 and CDR2 are SEHNR and FQNEAQ (reference sequence). The CDR3 runs to 16 residues. Between the trimmed V and J ends, which lost 2 bases and 0 bases, there was a span of 13 bases. Full variable domain (outside the CDR3, taken from reference TRBV7-9 and TRBJ2-5): DTGVSQNPRHKITKRGQNVTFRCDPISEHNRLYWYRQTLGQGPEFLTYFQNEAQLEKSRLLSDRFSAERPKGSFSTLEIQRTEQGDSAMYLCASSLRAGTYQETQYFGPGTRLLVL.

The chain combines TRBV9 with TRBJ1-6; D is ambiguous. The CDR3 loop spans 14 amino acids. Germline V gives CDR1 SGDLS, CDR2 YYNGEE. Trimming took 0 bases from V and 9 from J, leaving 10 bases between them. The CDR3 reads CASSVEGVSSPLHF. The DNA of the CDR3 is TGTGCCAGCAGCGTAGAGGGTGTAAGTTCACCCCTCCACTTT.

The V and J genes are TRBV20-1 and TRBJ2-5, with D hard to call. The CDR3 is made up of 13 amino acids. CDR1 and CDR2 from the germline V gene are DFQATT and SNEGSKA (reference sequence). V shed 3 bases and J shed 0 bases, with 8 bases lying between them. The CDR3 is CSASGPNQETQYF. In DNA form, the CDR3 reads TGCAGTGCTAGTGGGCCAAACCAAGAGACCCAGTACTTC.

The V gene is TRBV2, the J gene TRBJ2-7; no firm D call. The germline gives CDR1 SNHLY, CDR2 FYNNEI. Trimming left V 0 bases short and J 4 bases short, with 13 bases between. The CDR3 is 15 amino acids. Written as DNA, the CDR3 is TGTGCCAGCAGTGAAGCGCCTAATATAGGTTACGAGCAGTACTTC. The encoded protein is CASSEAPNIGYEQYF.

This sequence joins TRBV7-2 and TRBJ1-5; D may be TRBD1 (5 bases). V gave up 3 bases and J gave up 3 bases, with 12 bases separating them. This CDR3 has 15 amino acids. Germline CDR1 and CDR2: SGHTA and FQGNSA. In DNA, the CDR3 is TGTGCCAGCAGCTTGGCAGGGTTTTTCAATCAGCCCCAGCATTTT. Translated: CASSLAGFFNQPQHF.

The rearrangement uses TRBV11-1 and TRBJ1-4, with 7 nucleotides matching TRBD1. CDR1 is SGHAT, CDR2 FQDESV, per germline (reference sequence). This CDR3 spans 14 amino acids. The V and J ends lost 2 bases and 6 bases, in that order; junction bases with no gene match: 3. This CDR3 reads CASSLRQGDEKLFF. The CDR3 DNA is TGTGCCAGCAGCTTACGGCAGGGGGATGAAAAACTGTTTTTT.

This clone was observed once. V and J are TRBV4-1 and TRBJ1-1, with D uncertain. V shed 2 bases and J shed 3 bases, with 10 bases lying between them. From germline, CDR1 is MGHRA and CDR2 YSYEKL. The CDR3 has 14 amino acids. The CDR3 spells CASSQHVLDTEAFF. The CDR3 nucleotides are TGCGCCAGCAGCCAACACGTTCTAGACACTGAAGCTTTCTTT.

The genes are TRBV11-3 and TRBJ2-2, with unresolved D. CDR1 and CDR2 (germline): SGHNT, YENEEA. V was shortened by 0 bases and J by 5 bases, with 13 bases between the two germline ends. The CDR3 is made up of 16 amino acids. The chain's CDR3 is CASSLDSSLGTGELFF. CDR3 DNA sequence: TGTGCCAGCAGCTTAGATAGCTCCCTTGGGACCGGGGAGCTGTTTTTT.

The sample holds a few counts of this clone. The CDR3 reads CASSQGGTEAFF. The DNA for the CDR3 is TGTGCCAGCAGCCAAGGGGGCACTGAAGCTTTCTTT. The gene calls are TRBV3-1 (or the pseudogene TRBV3-2) and TRBJ1-1; D unclear. The length of the CDR3 is 12 residues. Germline lookup yields CDR1 LGHDT and CDR2 YNNKEL (reference sequence). Trimming pared 1 base from V and 4 bases from J, leaving 4 bases between.

The rearrangement joins TRBV9 to TRBJ2-7; 8 nucleotides line up with TRBD1. The germline V gene has CDR1 SGDLS and CDR2 YYNGEE. The CDR3 has 15 residues. V trimming: 0 bases; J trimming: 3 bases; junction bases outside the gene matches: 5. In DNA, the CDR3 is TGTGCCAGCAGCGTAGGCCCCACAGGGGGCTACGAGCAGTACTTC. It is translated as CASSVGPTGGYEQYF.

V usage is TRBV28 and J usage is TRBJ2-1, with 12 positions matching TRBD2. Trimming took 8 bases from V and 9 from J; bases not matched to a gene: 11. Germline CDR1 reads MDHEN; CDR2 reads SYDVKM. The CDR3 totals 15 residues. CDR3 in amino acids: CASFASGRATGEQFF. CDR3 DNA sequence: TGTGCCAGCTTTGCTAGCGGGAGGGCGACCGGTGAGCAGTTCTTC.

This clone was seen just once. V gene TRBV5-5 combines with J gene TRBJ1-1; possibly TRBD1 for D (5 bases). Per germline, CDR1 SGHKS and CDR2 YYEKEE (reference sequence). This CDR3 region has 12 residues. Trimming pared 4 bases from V and 7 bases from J, leaving 11 bases between. The DNA for the CDR3 is TGTGCCAGCAGCATGGGGGTAAGTGAAGCTTTCTTT. Protein sequence: CASSMGVSEAFF.

This chain joins TRBV19 and TRBJ1-2, with TRBD1 identical over 8 bases. Germline lookup yields CDR1 LNHDA and CDR2 SQIVND (reference sequence). The CDR3 loop spans 13 amino acids. V lost 5 bases, J lost 6 bases, and 5 bases stayed unmatched. Here the CDR3 reads CASSPRTGNGYTF. CDR3 DNA: TGTGCCAGTAGTCCCCGGACAGGGAATGGCTACACCTTC.

This clone occurred a few times. The gene calls are TRBV2 and TRBJ2-7, with a weak D call TRBD2 (6 bases). CDR3 length: 12 amino acids. Between the trimmed V and J ends, which lost 10 bases and 3 bases, there was a span of 13 bases. CDR1 is SNHLY and CDR2 is FYNNEI in the germline V gene. CDR3 bases: TGTGCCACCCTGGGGGGATTCTACGAGCAGTACTTC. Translation gives CATLGGFYEQYF.

V and J are TRBV12-2 and TRBJ2-7; no DNA check was done on the table's D call, TRBD1. TRBV12-2 is a known pseudogene. The CDR3 contains 14 residues. The CDR3 sequence is CASRPHLGQCEQYF. CDR3 DNA sequence: TGTGCAAGTCGCCCGCACCTTGGACAGTGCGAGCAGTACTTC.

This clone was counted between two and nine times. CDR3 residues: CASSSPDREALYGYTF. The CDR3, as DNA: TGTGCCAGCAGCTCCCCAGACAGGGAAGCCCTCTATGGCTACACCTTC. V and J are TRBV7-9 and TRBJ1-2, with TRBD1 identical over 7 bases. The V segment lost 4 bases and the J segment 4 bases; nucleotides outside the gene matches: 12. Germline V gene data show CDR1 as SEHNR and CDR2 as FQNEAQ (reference sequence). The CDR3 covers 16 residues.